This record covers a single T cell receptor (beta chain). This record comes from a study of OX40 agonist ivuxolimab in advanced cancers. V was cut by 4 bases and J by 4 bases, with 17 bases left in between. Per germline, CDR1 SGHNT and CDR2 YYREEE (reference sequence). The CDR3 has 15 amino acids. Method: immunoSEQ multiplex PCR; TCRdb's copy keeps in-frame clones and lacks some. Here the sample spans approximately 89,000 clones, about nine tenths being singletons. The specimen comprised CD4+ or CD8+ T cells sorted from blood, sampled in a trial of the OX40 agonist ivuxolimab. The receptor was derived from an adult with an advanced solid tumor such as melanoma, head and neck, liver or kidney cancer. This chain connects TRBV5-4 to TRBJ2-5; D is possibly TRBD1 (5 bases). The CDR3 region is CASSRQTGLGETQYF. The CDR3 coding sequence is TGTGCCAGCAGCCGACAGACCGGGCTGGGAGAGACCCAGTACTTC.